This T cell receptor (beta chain) emerged from a study of Ad26.COV2.S vaccination and SARS-CoV-2 variants. Across the whole study: By the intramuscular route, Ad26.COV2.S was given once, or twice 56 days apart. The study's findings and limits: The study found similar non-spike TCR breadth in vaccine and placebo recipients.

Of note for this clone: As yet, its antigen is unknown.

Germline CDR1 reads SGHDN; CDR2 reads FVKESK. J was trimmed by 5 bases and V by 4 bases; bases with no gene match: 10. This CDR3 has 15 amino acids. The protocol was immunoSEQ multiplex PCR, while the TCRdb copy is restricted to in-frame clones and leaves out a portion. The data contain about 680,000 clones, around 89% of them singletons. This sample's treatment: about 20 received Ad26.COV2.S at low or high dose, single or two shots; 5 received placebo; per-sample allocation not given. The samples date from day 63 after the first vaccine or placebo injection. The TCR originated in a person between 18 and 59 years old who received the Ad26.COV2.S COVID-19 vaccine or a placebo. The sample in question was peripheral blood, obtained in a trial of Ad26.COV2.S vaccine versus placebo. V gene TRBV14 combines with J gene TRBJ1-2, with 7 nucleotides matching TRBD1. This CDR3 is CASSPIPSRGYGYTF. The CDR3 DNA is TGTGCCAGCAGCCCGATCCCGAGCAGGGGGTATGGCTACACCTTC.